Here is one TCR beta chain with its context. This clone's antigen is unknown. Per-base qualities were not stored, and no clone one base away is much larger. These data belong to a study of T cell responses to AZD1222 COVID-19 vaccine (dated by TCRdb to the early 2020s). Study-wide context: TCR sequencing was performed for approximately 240 trial participants, of whom some 200 were given two doses of AZD1222 and approximately 25 were given two doses of MenACWY control vaccine. Trial participants were enrolled by age into subgroups of 18-55, 56-69 and 70-plus years, and approximately 150, 30 and 60 TCR-sequenced participants, respectively, were included in these subgroups. Overall study results and their limits: Participants were mostly white British, with more females than males. The authors suggested clonal diversity may have been underestimated. Reportedly, close to half of the unique spike-specific TCRs recognized epitopes lying outside the regions that are mutated in the B.1.351 and B.1.1.7 variants. A significant rise in spike-specific TCR breadth and depth was observed after two AZD1222 doses relative to day 0 and relative to MenACWY recipients. Vaccine-associated CD4 TCRs spanned the whole spike protein, with dominant responses in regions 160-218 and 743-854. In the small 56-69-year group, the increase in depth fell short of significance, most likely because of low power. Conclusions about previously exposed vaccinees are limited, since just 5 or 6 AZD1222 recipients were seropositive for SARS-CoV-2 at baseline. Because no day 14 peak-response samples were available, repertoires were characterized only after the peak T cell response.

CDR1 and CDR2 are read off the germline V gene as MGHRA and YSYEKL. V loses 4 bases of germline sequence and J loses 7 bases, and the interval between the two ends is 13 bases. From its cysteine to its phenylalanine, the CDR3 spans 13 amino acids. Of all the DNA, just the CDR3 is kept, 39 bases in frame from base 1. The CDR3 regions of human TCRbeta chains were subjected to immunosequencing. The authors' pipeline ran thus. TCRs in the repertoires were matched against a reference library of SARS-CoV-2-specific TCRs that had been generated with the MIRA antigen-specificity platform. Breadth was defined as the fraction of unique TCRs that were SARS-CoV-2-associated, and depth was defined as the fraction of total T cells that were SARS-CoV-2-associated. Using the MIRA data, each spike-specific TCR was mapped to the spike region that the TCR reacts to and placed in a CD4 or CD8 class. Log10-transformed breadth and depth values were compared by one-way ANOVA with Sidak's multiple comparisons tests. TCRdb took over this immuneACCESS table, retaining in-frame rearrangements with V and J assigned. Such tables are incomplete; in checked studies, under half of the missing clones stem from an unresolved V gene, and the remainder is unexplained. V, J and clone size reflect that table, while D and trimming were determined from the DNA. The sample data list 200,000 or so clones, and about 87% of these were observed just once. The ten largest account for under 3.5% of the sample.

This sample's time point label indicates: baseline before first vaccination. What the treatment or condition label conveys for this sample: meningococcal conjugate vaccine given as trial control. The vaccinee samples were drawn from two UK trials, COV001 and COV002, one of which was a single-blind randomized controlled phase 2/3 trial testing AZD1222 (ChAdOx1 nCoV-19) in healthy adults. For TCRbeta chain sequencing, PBMC samples were collected from trial participants at day 0 and at day 28 after the second dose. This clonotype originated in an adult in good health. The sequencing used peripheral blood, collected on day 0 of MenACWY control vaccination. This receptor chain uses TRBV4-1 and TRBJ1-1; D gene: possibly TRBD1, on 5 matching bases. The nucleotides read TGCGCCAGCAGCCTACAAGGGACGGGTGAAGCTTTCTTT. Its coded protein is CASSLQGTGEAFF.